These 2 T cell receptor beta chains share one sample of origin, sequenced in a study of cytomegalovirus exposure and HLA in healthy donors. This PCR relied on a set of 60 Vbeta primers and 13 Jbeta primers. The method was immunoSEQ multiplex PCR; TCRdb's version includes in-frame clones alone and lacks a portion of them. The table includes around 130,000 clones, over 75% detected once. Sequences were obtained from PBMCs. These receptor sequences come from a man in his late teens or twenties in good health and CMV-seropositive.

The chain employs TRBV5-6 and TRBJ2-5, with TRBD1 as a possible D gene (5 bases). V lost 4 bases to trimming and J lost 2 bases, with 18 bases between them. Germline V CDR1 and CDR2: SGHDT, YYEEEE. The length of the CDR3 is 16 residues. As DNA, the CDR3 is TGTGCCAGCAGCCTGTGGGGCTTTGACAGACAAGAGACCCAGTACTTC. Protein sequence: CASSLWGFDRQETQYF.

This rearrangement joins TRBV7-6 to TRBJ1-1; D unclear. Trimming shortened V by 1 base and J by 3 bases, and 12 bases separated the two germline ends. Germline lookup yields CDR1 SGHVS and CDR2 FNYEAQ. The CDR3 covers 15 residues. CDR3 sequence (DNA): TGTGCCAGCAGCTTAGTGGGTGGGCAGCACACTGAAGCTTTCTTT. Translation gives CASSLVGGQHTEAFF.